The rows below give T cell receptor beta chains drawn from one sample of a study of response to subunit inactivated influenza vaccine. TCRdb independently ran MiXCR on the RT-PCR reads; one entry per CDR3 protein. The repertoire holds more than 700,000 distinct CDR3 sequences, with 20% to 25% as singletons. Material: PBMCs from blood, obtained 5 days after vaccination. The receptors were sampled from a man aged 45-65 years who received an inactivated influenza vaccine. The CDR3 runs from the conserved cysteine through the conserved F or W. The D gene is left open where the match is weak. A clone size is listed for some rows: how often the clone was seen (once, few, many), or a class if it is expanded.

v_gene: TRBV29-1
abundance: -
j_gene: TRBJ2-7
d_gene: TRBD2
CDR3nt: TGCAGCGTTGAAAATTCGTCGCGGGGGACCTACGAGCAGTACTTC
CDR3aa: CSVENSSRGTYEQYF

v_gene: TRBV29-1
abundance: -
j_gene: TRBJ2-2
d_gene: TRBD1
CDR3nt: TGCAGCGTTGAAAGCAGGGGGCCCGGGGAGCTGTTTTTT
CDR3aa: CSVESRGPGELFF

v_gene: TRBV27
abundance: -
j_gene: TRBJ2-2
d_gene: -
CDR3nt: TGTGCCAGCAGTTCACATTCCACCGGGGAGCTGTTTTTT
CDR3aa: CASSSHSTGELFF

v_gene: TRBV11-2
abundance: many
j_gene: TRBJ2-7
d_gene: TRBD1
CDR3nt: TGTGCCAGCAGCTTAGACCGGACAGGCTACGAGCAGTACTTC
CDR3aa: CASSLDRTGYEQYF

v_gene: TRBV6-2/TRBV6-3
abundance: few
j_gene: TRBJ1-5
d_gene: TRBD1
CDR3nt: TGTGCCAGCAGTCCCGGACAGGCCCCCGGGCCCCAGCATTTT
CDR3aa: CASSPGQAPGPQHF

v_gene: TRBV12-3/TRBV12-4
abundance: few
j_gene: TRBJ2-1
d_gene: TRBD2
CDR3nt: TGTGCCAGCAGCCCTTCGGGTCTAGCGGGAGGTAATGAGCAGTTCTTC
CDR3aa: CASSPSGLAGGNEQFF

v_gene: TRBV6-5
abundance: few
j_gene: TRBJ2-1
d_gene: TRBD1
CDR3nt: TGTGCCAGCAGTTTTTCCCGGACAGGGAACAATGAGCAGTTCTTC
CDR3aa: CASSFSRTGNNEQFF

v_gene: TRBV24-1
abundance: -
j_gene: TRBJ2-1
d_gene: TRBD1
CDR3nt: TGTGCCACCAGTGTGGACAGGGGGCCAAGGAGTGAGCAGTTCTTC
CDR3aa: CATSVDRGPRSEQFF

v_gene: TRBV12-3/TRBV12-4
abundance: -
j_gene: TRBJ1-1
d_gene: -
CDR3nt: TGTGCCAGCAGTTTAGAGGCCTCTTTCACTGAAGCTTTCTTT
CDR3aa: CASSLEASFTEAFF

v_gene: TRBV19
abundance: few
j_gene: TRBJ2-1
d_gene: -
CDR3nt: TGTGCCAGTAGTCGGGGGGCCAGCTCCTACAATGAGCAGTTCTTC
CDR3aa: CASSRGASSYNEQFF

v_gene: TRBV11-2
abundance: -
j_gene: TRBJ1-3
d_gene: -
CDR3nt: TGTGCCAGCAGCCAACCGATTGAGAGTGGAAACACCATATATTTT
CDR3aa: CASSQPIESGNTIYF

v_gene: TRBV12-3/TRBV12-4
abundance: few
j_gene: TRBJ1-1
d_gene: -
CDR3nt: TGTGCCAGCAGTCAACAGAGACTGAACACTGAAGCTTTCTTT
CDR3aa: CASSQQRLNTEAFF

v_gene: TRBV10-3
abundance: -
j_gene: TRBJ2-1
d_gene: TRBD2
CDR3nt: TGTGCCATCTCGCCTAGCGGGGGCTCCTACAATGAGCAGTTCTTC
CDR3aa: CAISPSGGSYNEQFF

v_gene: TRBV9
abundance: few
j_gene: TRBJ2-7
d_gene: -
CDR3nt: TGTGCCAGCAGCGTAAGTTCAAGCTCCTACGAGCAGTACTTC
CDR3aa: CASSVSSSSYEQYF

v_gene: TRBV5-6
abundance: few
j_gene: TRBJ2-5
d_gene: -
CDR3nt: TGTGCCAGCAGCTCCTGGATAGGCGGAGAAGAGACCCAGTACTTC
CDR3aa: CASSSWIGGEETQYF